The present T cell receptor beta chain was sequenced within a study of blood T cell repertoires in COVID-19. The CDR3 consists of 15 residues. The V gene lost 0 bases and the J gene lost 9 bases, with 15 bases spanning the gap. Germline V gene sequence: CDR1 MGHDK, CDR2 SYGVNS. Clones were read by immunoSEQ multiplex PCR, and TCRdb kept only the in-frame ones, dropping some. The repertoire consists of about 110,000 clones, with almost 80% occurring once and the leading ten covering 16%. The origin of this receptor is an elderly woman with active or convalescent COVID-19. The source material was peripheral blood. The genes are TRBV25-1 and TRBJ2-1; D unresolved. The CDR3 DNA reads as TGTGCCAGCAGTGAATATAGATCTAGAATGGGTGAGCAGTTCTTC. It specifies CASSEYRSRMGEQFF.